A selection of T cell receptor beta chains follows, all from one sample in a study of T-cell memory formation after mild COVID-19. TCRdb ran MiXCR on the 5' RACE reads and lists one entry per CDR3 protein. The repertoire has 100,000 or so distinct CDR3 sequences, 11% of them found once; the top ten carry 40%. Sequenced material: PBMCs or a T cell subset sorted from them (not recorded which). These receptors were collected from a man aged 18 to 35 who had mild COVID-19 (a few samples of this study predate the infection). Cell type and time point are not known. CDR3s leave out the opening cysteine and the closing phenylalanine or tryptophan. A D gene is named only where the DNA matches it firmly.

- | TRBJ2-2 | TRBV24-1 | ATRSKGDLNTGELF
- | TRBJ2-5 | TRBV6-2/TRBV6-3 | ASSSIGLRKGSETQY
- | TRBJ1-2 | TRBV6-5 | ASSPGENYGYT
- | TRBJ2-5 | TRBV7-2 | ASSSTGLGALGETQY
TRBD2 | TRBJ2-3 | TRBV5-1 | ANPGAGVADTQY
TRBD1 | TRBJ2-6 | TRBV7-9 | ASIKLLTGILSGANVLT
- | TRBJ2-7 | TRBV5-5 | ASSLEWGSYEQY
- | TRBJ2-3 | TRBV5-1 | ASNAGDTQY
TRBD1 | TRBJ1-2 | TRBV5-4 | ASSGGQGNYGYT
TRBD2 | TRBJ2-1 | TRBV7-2 | ASSKLASRYNEQF
TRBD1 | TRBJ2-5 | TRBV7-3 | ASSRTGGRQETQY
TRBD1 | TRBJ1-1 | TRBV5-4 | ASSLGQGGRMNTEAF
- | TRBJ2-3 | TRBV7-9 | ASSLGGGGPLTDTQY
- | TRBJ1-2 | TRBV24-1 | ATRSPGNTNGYT
- | TRBJ1-2 | TRBV12-3/TRBV12-4 | ASSYTGFHGYT
TRBD1 | TRBJ2-4 | TRBV4-1 | ASSQPRQGYGIQY
- | TRBJ2-4 | TRBV3-1 | ASSQVQLGGTLSLLAKNIQY
TRBD2 | TRBJ2-1 | TRBV5-6 | ASSLQRGSTYNEQF
- | TRBJ2-1 | TRBV5-1 | ASSLGRLSYNEQF
TRBD1 | TRBJ2-5 | TRBV20-1 | RARDRVLEETQY
- | TRBJ2-3 | TRBV27 | ASRLPGADTQY
- | TRBJ2-3 | TRBV6-5 | ASSSTGGHGDTQY
- | TRBJ2-2 | TRBV6-4 | ASSDSGTSATGELF
- | TRBJ2-2 | TRBV7-3 | ASSLPAGELF
TRBD2 | TRBJ2-3 | TRBV20-1 | SARDWLAGGTSTDTQY
TRBD1 | TRBJ1-2 | TRBV29-1 | SVPGTGQPHGYGYT
- | TRBJ1-1 | TRBV9 | ASSVGSETQEAF
TRBD2 | TRBJ2-5 | TRBV5-1 | ASSPGLDETQY
- | TRBJ1-1 | TRBV12-3/TRBV12-4 | ASSLHGRENTEAF
TRBD2 | TRBJ2-7 | TRBV5-1 | ASSSAASGISYEQY
TRBD1 | TRBJ2-7 | TRBV20-1 | SAKTGVEQY
- | TRBJ2-1 | TRBV7-8 | ASSPASSSYNEQF
- | TRBJ2-1 | TRBV28 | ASSVLVGGGDEQF
- | TRBJ2-1 | TRBV5-1 | ASTVATSYNEQF
TRBD2 | TRBJ2-2 | TRBV6-5 | ASSYRLAGATGELF
- | TRBJ2-7 | TRBV21-1 | ASSKALSGQGRYEQY
- | TRBJ2-7 | TRBV11-2 | ASSPGLGGEQY
- | TRBJ2-1 | TRBV7-6 | ASSHHRANEQF
- | TRBJ2-1 | TRBV27 | ASSLTAAYNEQF
- | TRBJ2-1 | TRBV7-6 | ASSLGLNEQF
- | TRBJ2-2 | TRBV9 | ASSRGLDELTGELF
TRBD1 | TRBJ2-2 | TRBV12-5 | ASGFLQGEYGGELF
TRBD2 | TRBJ2-1 | TRBV11-2 | ASSLVASGHNEQF
- | TRBJ2-3 | TRBV2 | ASSEAGGTDTQY
- | TRBJ2-5 | TRBV11-2 | ASRNPGTSDQETQY
- | TRBJ2-7 | TRBV12-3/TRBV12-4 | ASSLGSGAYEQY
- | TRBJ2-1 | TRBV28 | ASSLEWRGSNEQF
- | TRBJ2-7 | TRBV4-1 | ASSQTSARGYEQY
- | TRBJ1-1 | TRBV4-1 | ASSQVGVAEAF
- | TRBJ1-5 | TRBV7-3 | ASSSTLGQPQH
- | TRBJ2-1 | TRBV3-1 | ASSQTLTVYNEQF
- | TRBJ2-3 | TRBV29-1 | SVVEVEAAITDTQY
- | TRBJ2-7 | TRBV5-5 | ASSFFTEGEQY
- | TRBJ2-1 | TRBV13 | ASSLGRYGANEQF